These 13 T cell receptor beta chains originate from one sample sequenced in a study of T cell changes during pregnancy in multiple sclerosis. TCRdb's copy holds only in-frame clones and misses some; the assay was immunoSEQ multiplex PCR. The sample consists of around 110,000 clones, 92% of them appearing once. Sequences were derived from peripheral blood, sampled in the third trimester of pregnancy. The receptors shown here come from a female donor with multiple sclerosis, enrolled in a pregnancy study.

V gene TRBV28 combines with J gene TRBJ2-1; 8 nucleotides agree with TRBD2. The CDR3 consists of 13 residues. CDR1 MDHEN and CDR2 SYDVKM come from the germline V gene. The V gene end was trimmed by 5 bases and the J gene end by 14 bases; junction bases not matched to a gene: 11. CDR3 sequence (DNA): TGTGCCAGCAGTCCAACCGGGACTAGTTTTAAGTTCTTC. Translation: CASSPTGTSFKFF.

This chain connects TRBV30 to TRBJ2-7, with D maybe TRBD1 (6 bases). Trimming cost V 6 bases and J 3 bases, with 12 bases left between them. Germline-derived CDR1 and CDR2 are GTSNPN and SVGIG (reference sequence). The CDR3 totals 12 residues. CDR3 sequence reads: CACTDRRYEQYF. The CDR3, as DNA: TGTGCCTGTACCGACAGGCGCTACGAGCAGTACTTC.

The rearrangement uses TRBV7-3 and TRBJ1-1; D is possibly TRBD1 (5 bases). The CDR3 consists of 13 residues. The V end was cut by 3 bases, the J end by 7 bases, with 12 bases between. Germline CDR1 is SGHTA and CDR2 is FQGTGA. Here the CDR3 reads CASSLGGGDEAFF. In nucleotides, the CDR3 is TGTGCCAGCAGCTTGGGGGGAGGAGATGAAGCTTTCTTT.

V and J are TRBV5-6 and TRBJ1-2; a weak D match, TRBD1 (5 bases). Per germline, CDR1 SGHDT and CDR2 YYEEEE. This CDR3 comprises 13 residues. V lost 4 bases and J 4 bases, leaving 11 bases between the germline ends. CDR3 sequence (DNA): TGTGCCAGCAGCCTCCGGGACTTCTATGGCTACACCTTC. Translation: CASSLRDFYGYTF.

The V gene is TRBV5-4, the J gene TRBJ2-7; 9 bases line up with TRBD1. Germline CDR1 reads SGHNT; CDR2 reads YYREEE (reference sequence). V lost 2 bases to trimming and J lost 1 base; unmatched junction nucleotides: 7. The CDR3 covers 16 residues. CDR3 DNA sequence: TGTGCCAGCAGCTTATCCCTAGGGACAGGGTCCTACGAGCAGTACTTC. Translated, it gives CASSLSLGTGSYEQYF.

CDR3 residues: CAWREGPISGNTIYF. CDR3 DNA: TGTGCCTGGAGGGAGGGACCGATCTCTGGAAACACCATATATTTT. The J gene is TRBJ1-3, the V gene TRBV30; possible D gene TRBD1, 5 bases. The CDR3 is 15 residues long. Between the trimmed V and J ends, which lost 3 bases and 0 bases, there was a span of 12 bases. The germline V gene encodes CDR1 GTSNPN and CDR2 SVGIG (reference sequence).

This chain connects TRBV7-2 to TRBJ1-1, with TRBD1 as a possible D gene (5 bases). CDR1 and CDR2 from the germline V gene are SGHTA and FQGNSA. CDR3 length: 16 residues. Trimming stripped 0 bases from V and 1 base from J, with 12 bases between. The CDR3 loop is CASSLAQGYGNTEAFF. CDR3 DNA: TGTGCCAGCAGCTTAGCGCAGGGTTACGGGAACACTGAAGCTTTCTTT.

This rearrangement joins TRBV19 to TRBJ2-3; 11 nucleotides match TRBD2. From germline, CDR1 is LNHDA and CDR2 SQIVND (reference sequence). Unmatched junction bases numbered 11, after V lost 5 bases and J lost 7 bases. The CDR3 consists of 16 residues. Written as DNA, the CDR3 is TGTGCCAGTAGTCCTAGCGGGGGGATCCTCCCCCATACGCAGTATTTT. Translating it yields CASSPSGGILPHTQYF.

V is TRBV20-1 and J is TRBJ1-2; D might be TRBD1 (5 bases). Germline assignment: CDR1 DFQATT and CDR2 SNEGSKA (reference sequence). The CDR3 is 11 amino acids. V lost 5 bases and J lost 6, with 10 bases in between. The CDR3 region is CSAQGWDGYTF. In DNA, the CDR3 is TGCAGTGCTCAGGGATGGGATGGCTACACCTTC.

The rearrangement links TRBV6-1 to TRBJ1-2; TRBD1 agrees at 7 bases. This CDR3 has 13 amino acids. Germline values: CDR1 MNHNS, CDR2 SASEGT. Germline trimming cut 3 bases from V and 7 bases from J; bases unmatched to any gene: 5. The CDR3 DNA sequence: TGTGCCAGCAGTGATGAACAGGGGTTTGGCTACACCTTC. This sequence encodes CASSDEQGFGYTF.

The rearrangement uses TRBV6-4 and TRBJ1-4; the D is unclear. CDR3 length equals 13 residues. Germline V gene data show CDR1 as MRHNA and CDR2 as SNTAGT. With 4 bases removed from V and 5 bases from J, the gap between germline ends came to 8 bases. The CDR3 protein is CASSARGNEKLFF. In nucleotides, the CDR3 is TGTGCCAGCAGTGCTCGGGGAAATGAAAAACTGTTTTTT.

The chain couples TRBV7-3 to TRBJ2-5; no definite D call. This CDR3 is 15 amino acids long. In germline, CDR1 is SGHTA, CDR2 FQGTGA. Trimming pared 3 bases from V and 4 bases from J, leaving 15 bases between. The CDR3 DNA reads TGTGCCAGCAGCTTGAGTAGCCAGTTCGGAGAGACCCAGTACTTC. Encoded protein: CASSLSSQFGETQYF.

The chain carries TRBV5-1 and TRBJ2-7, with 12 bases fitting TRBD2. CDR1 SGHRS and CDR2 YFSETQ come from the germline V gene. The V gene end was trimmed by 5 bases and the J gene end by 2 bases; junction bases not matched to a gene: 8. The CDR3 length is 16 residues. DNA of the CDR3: TGCGCCAGCAGTTTCAGACTAGCGGGAGAACCCTACGAGCAGTACTTC. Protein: CASSFRLAGEPYEQYF.